This T cell receptor beta chain comes out of a study of blood T cell repertoires in COVID-19. TCRdb's copy holds only in-frame clones and misses some; the assay was immunoSEQ multiplex PCR. The table includes over 450,000 clones, roughly nine tenths detected once. The CDR3 runs to 16 residues. CDR1 MDHEN and CDR2 SYDVKM come from the germline V gene. Trimming removed 3 bases from V and 2 bases from J, with 11 bases in between. The sequence was collected from a man younger than 30 with COVID-19, enrolled during active disease. The sequencing input was peripheral blood. The gene calls are TRBV28 and TRBJ1-6; D is uncertain. This CDR3 reads CASSFLSPAYNSPLHF. The CDR3 DNA follows: TGTGCCAGCAGTTTTCTATCACCGGCCTATAATTCACCCCTCCACTTT. Full variable domain (missing parts from reference TRBV28 and TRBJ1-6): DVKVTQSSRYLVKRTGEKVFLECVQDMDHENMFWYRQDPGLGLRLIYFSYDVKMKEKGDIPEGYSVSREKKERFSLILESASTNQTSMYLCASSFLSPAYNSPLHFGNGTRLTVT.